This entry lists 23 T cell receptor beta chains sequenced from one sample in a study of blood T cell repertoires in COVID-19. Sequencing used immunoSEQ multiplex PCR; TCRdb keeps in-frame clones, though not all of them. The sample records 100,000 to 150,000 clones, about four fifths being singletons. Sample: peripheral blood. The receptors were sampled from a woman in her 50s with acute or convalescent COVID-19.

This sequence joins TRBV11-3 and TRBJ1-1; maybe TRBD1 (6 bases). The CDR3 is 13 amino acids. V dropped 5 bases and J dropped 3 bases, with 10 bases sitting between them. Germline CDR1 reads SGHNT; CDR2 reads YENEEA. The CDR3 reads CASSIRTDTEAFF. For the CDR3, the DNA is TGTGCCAGCAGCATCCGGACAGACACTGAAGCTTTCTTT.

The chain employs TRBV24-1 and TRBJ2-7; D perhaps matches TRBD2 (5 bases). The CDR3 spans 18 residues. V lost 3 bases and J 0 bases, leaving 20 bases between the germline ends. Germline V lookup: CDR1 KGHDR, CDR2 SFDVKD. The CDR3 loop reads CATSDPAPDADYSYEQYF. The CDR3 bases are TGTGCCACCAGTGATCCCGCCCCGGACGCCGACTACTCCTACGAGCAGTACTTC.

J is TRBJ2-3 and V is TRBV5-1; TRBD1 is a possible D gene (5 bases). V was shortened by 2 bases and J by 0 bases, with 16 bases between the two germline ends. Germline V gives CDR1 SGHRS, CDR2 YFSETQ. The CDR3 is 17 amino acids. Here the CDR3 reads CASSLSAGQRSTDTQYF. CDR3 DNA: TGCGCCAGCAGCTTATCTGCAGGACAACGTAGCACAGATACGCAGTATTTT.

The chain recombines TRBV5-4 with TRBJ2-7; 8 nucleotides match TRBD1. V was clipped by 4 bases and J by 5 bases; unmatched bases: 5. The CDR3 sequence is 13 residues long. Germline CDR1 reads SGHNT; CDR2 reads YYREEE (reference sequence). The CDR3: CASSSGQGDEQYF. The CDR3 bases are TGTGCCAGCAGCAGCGGACAGGGAGACGAGCAGTACTTC.

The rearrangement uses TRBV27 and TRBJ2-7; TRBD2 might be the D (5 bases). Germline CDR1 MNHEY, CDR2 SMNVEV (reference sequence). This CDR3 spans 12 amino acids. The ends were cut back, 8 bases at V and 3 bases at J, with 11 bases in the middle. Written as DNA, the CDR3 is TGTGCCAGCGGGAGAACCGACTACGAGCAGTACTTC. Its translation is CASGRTDYEQYF.

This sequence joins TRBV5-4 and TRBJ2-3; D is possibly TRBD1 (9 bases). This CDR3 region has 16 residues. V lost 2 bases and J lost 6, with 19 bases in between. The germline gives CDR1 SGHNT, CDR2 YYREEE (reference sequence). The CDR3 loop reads CASSLLTGGGRDTQYF. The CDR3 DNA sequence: TGTGCCAGCAGCTTACTAACAGGGGGCGGGAGGGATACGCAGTATTTT.

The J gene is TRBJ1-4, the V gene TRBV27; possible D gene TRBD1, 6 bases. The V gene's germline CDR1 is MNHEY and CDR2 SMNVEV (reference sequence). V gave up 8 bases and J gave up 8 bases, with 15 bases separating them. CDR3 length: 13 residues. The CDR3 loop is CASSPIGGEKLFF. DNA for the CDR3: TGTGCCAGCTCCCCAATTGGGGGCGAAAAACTGTTTTTT.

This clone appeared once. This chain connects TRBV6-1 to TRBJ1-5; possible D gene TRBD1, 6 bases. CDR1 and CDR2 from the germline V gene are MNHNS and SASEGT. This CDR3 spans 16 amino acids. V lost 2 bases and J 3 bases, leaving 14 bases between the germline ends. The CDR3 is CASSESGGQPNQPQHF. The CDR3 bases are TGTGCCAGCAGTGAATCGGGAGGACAGCCCAATCAGCCCCAGCATTTT.

The CDR3 loop reads CASSKVAQGGQETQYF. CDR3 DNA: TGTGCCAGCAGCAAAGTTGCGCAGGGGGGTCAAGAGACCCAGTACTTC. This rearrangement joins TRBV21-1 to TRBJ2-5; no check of the table's D call, TRBD1, against the DNA was made. TRBV21-1 is termed a pseudogene. The CDR3 length is 16 residues.

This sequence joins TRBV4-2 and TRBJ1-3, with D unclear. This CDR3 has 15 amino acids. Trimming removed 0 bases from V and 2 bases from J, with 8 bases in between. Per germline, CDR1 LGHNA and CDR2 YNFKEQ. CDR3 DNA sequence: TGTGCCAGCAGCCAAGAAACTGGGCCTGGAAACACCATATATTTT. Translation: CASSQETGPGNTIYF.

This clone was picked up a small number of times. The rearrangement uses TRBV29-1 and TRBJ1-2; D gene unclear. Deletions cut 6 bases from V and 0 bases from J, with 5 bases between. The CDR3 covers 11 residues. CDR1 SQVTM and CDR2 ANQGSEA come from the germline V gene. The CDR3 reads CSVGSNYGYTF. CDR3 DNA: TGCAGCGTCGGGTCTAACTATGGCTACACCTTC.

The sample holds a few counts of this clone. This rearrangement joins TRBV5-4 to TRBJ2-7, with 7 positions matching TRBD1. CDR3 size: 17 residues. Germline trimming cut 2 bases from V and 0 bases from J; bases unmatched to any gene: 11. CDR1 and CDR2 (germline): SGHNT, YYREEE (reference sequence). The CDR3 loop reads CASSLGQVGISSYEQYF. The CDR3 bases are TGTGCCAGCAGCTTAGGACAGGTGGGAATTAGCTCCTACGAGCAGTACTTC.

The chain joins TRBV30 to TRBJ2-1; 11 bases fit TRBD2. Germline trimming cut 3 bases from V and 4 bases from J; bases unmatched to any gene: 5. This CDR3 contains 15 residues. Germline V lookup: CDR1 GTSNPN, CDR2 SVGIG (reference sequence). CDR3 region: CAWRSGTSGYNEQFF. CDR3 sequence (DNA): TGTGCCTGGAGATCTGGGACTAGCGGATACAATGAGCAGTTCTTC.

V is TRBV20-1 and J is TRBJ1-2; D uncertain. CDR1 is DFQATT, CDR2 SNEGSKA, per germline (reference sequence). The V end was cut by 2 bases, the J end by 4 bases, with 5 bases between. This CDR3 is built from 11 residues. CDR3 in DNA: TGCAGTGCTAGATCAGGCTATGGCTACACCTTC. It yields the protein CSARSGYGYTF.

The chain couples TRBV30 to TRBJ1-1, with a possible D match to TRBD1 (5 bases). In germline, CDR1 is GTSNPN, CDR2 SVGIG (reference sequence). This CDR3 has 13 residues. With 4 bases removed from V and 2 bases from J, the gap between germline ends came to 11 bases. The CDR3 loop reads CAWNGQGNTEAFF. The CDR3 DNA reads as TGTGCCTGGAACGGGCAGGGTAACACTGAAGCTTTCTTT.

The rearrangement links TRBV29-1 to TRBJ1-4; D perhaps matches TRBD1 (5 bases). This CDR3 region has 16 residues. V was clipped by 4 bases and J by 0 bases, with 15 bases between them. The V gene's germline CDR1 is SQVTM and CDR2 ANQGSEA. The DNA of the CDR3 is TGCAGCGTTGGAGAAGCGGAGGGACCAACTAATGAAAAACTGTTTTTT. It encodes CSVGEAEGPTNEKLFF.

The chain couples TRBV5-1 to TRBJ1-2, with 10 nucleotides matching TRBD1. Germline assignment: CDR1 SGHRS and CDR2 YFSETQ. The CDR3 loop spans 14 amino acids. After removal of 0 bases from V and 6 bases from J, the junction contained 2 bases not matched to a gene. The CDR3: CASSLGTGGDGYTF. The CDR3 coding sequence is TGCGCCAGCAGCTTGGGGACAGGGGGTGATGGCTACACCTTC.

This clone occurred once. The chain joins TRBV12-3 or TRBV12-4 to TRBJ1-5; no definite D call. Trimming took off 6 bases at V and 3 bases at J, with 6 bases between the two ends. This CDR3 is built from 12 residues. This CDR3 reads CASRRDNQPQHF. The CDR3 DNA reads TGTGCCAGCAGGAGGGACAATCAGCCCCAGCATTTT.

The CDR3 spells CASSQVETAYNSPLHF. The CDR3 region has the DNA TGTGCCAGCAGCCAAGTTGAAACAGCCTATAATTCACCCCTCCACTTT. V gene TRBV3-1 (or the pseudogene TRBV3-2) combines with J gene TRBJ1-6; the D is unclear. V was clipped by 1 base and J by 2 bases, with 9 bases between them. Germline V gene data show CDR1 as LGHDT and CDR2 as YNNKEL (reference sequence). This CDR3 spans 16 amino acids.

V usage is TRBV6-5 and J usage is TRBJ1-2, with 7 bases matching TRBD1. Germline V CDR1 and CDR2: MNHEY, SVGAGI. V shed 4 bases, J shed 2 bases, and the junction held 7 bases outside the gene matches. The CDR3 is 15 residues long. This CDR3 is CASSSPGQLNYGYTF. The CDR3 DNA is TGTGCCAGCAGTTCCCCGGGACAGCTAAACTATGGCTACACCTTC.

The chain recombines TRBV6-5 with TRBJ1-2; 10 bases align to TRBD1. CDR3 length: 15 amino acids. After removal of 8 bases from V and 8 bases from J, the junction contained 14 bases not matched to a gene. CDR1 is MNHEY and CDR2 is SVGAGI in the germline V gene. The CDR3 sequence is CASSNRRQGAGGYTF. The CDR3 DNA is TGTGCCAGCTCGAACCGCCGACAGGGGGCGGGAGGCTACACCTTC.

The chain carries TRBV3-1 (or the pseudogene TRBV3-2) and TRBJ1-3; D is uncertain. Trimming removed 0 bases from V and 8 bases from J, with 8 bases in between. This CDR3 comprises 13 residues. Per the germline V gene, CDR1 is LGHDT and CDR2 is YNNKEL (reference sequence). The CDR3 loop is CASSQDYGDTIYF. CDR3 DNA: TGTGCCAGCAGCCAAGATTACGGTGACACCATATATTTT.

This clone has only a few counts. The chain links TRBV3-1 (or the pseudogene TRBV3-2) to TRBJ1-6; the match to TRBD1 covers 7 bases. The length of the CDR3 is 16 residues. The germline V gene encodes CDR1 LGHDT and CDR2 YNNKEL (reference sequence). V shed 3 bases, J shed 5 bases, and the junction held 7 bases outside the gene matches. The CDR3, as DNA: TGTGCCAGCAGCCATACCGGGACAGTAAATAATTCACCCCTCCACTTT. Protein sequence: CASSHTGTVNNSPLHF.